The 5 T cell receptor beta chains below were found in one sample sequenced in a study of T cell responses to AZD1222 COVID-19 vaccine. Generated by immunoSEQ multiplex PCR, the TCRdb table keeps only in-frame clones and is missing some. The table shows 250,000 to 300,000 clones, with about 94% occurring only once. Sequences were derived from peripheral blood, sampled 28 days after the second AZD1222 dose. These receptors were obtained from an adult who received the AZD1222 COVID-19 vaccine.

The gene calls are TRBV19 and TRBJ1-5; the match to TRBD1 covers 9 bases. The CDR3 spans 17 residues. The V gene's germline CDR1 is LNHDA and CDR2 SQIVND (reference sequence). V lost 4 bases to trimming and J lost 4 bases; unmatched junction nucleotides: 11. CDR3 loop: CASSTVYGTGTNQPQHF. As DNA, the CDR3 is TGTGCCAGTAGTACAGTCTACGGGACAGGGACGAATCAGCCCCAGCATTTT. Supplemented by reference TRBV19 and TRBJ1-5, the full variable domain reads DGGITQSPKYLFRKEGQNVTLSCEQNLNHDAMYWYRQDPGQGLRLIYYSQIVNDFQKGDIAEGYSVSREKKESFPLTVTSAQKNPTAFYLCASSTVYGTGTNQPQHFGDGTRLSIL.

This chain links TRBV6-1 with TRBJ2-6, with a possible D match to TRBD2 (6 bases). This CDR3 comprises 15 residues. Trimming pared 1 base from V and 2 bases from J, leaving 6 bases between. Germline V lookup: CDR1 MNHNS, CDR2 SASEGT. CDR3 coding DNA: TGTGCCAGCAGTGAAGGGAGGGCTGGGGCCAACGTCCTGACTTTC. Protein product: CASSEGRAGANVLTF.

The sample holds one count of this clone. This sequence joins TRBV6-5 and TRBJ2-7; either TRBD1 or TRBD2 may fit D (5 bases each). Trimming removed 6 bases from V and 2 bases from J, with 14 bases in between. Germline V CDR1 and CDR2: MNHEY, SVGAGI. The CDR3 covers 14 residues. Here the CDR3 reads CASSRGDGTYEQYF. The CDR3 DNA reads TGTGCCAGCAGCCGTGGGGACGGGACCTACGAGCAGTACTTC.

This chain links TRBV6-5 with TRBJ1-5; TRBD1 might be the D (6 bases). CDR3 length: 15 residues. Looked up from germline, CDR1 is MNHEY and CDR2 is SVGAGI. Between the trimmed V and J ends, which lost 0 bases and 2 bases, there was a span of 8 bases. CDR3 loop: CASSYSHRGNQPQHF. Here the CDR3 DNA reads TGTGCCAGCAGTTACTCCCACAGGGGCAATCAGCCCCAGCATTTT.

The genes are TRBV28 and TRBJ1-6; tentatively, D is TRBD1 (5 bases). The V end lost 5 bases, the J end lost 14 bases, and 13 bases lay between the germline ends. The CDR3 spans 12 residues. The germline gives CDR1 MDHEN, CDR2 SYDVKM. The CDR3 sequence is CASSLAGSALHF. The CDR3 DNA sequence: TGTGCCAGCAGTCTCGCAGGGTCGGCCCTCCACTTT.